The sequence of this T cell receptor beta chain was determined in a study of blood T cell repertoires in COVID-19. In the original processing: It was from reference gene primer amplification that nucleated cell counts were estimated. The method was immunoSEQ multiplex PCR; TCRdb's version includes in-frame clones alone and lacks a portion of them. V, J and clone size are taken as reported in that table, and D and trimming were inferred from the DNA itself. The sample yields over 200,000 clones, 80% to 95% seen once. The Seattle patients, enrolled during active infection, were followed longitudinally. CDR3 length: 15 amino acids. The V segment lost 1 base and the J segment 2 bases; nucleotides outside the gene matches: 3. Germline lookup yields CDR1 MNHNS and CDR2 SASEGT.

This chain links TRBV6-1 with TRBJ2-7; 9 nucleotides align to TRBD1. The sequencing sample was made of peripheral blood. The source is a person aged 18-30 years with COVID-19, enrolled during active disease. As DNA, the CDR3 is TGTGCCAGCAGTGAAGGGACAGGGGCGACCTACGAGCAGTACTTC. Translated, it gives CASSEGTGATYEQYF.